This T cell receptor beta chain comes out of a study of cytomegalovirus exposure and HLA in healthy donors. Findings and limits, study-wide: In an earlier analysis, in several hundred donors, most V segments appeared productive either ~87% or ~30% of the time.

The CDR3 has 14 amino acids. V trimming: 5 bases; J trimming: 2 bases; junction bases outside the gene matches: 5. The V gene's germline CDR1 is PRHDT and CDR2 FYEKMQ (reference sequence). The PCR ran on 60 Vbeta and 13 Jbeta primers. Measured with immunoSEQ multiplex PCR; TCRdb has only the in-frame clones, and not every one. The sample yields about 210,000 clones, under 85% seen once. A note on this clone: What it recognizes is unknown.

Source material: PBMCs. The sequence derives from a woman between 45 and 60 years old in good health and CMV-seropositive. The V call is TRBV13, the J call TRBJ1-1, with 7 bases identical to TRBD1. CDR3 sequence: CASSTGTDNTEAFF. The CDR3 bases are TGTGCCAGCAGCACTGGGACAGATAACACTGAAGCTTTCTTT.